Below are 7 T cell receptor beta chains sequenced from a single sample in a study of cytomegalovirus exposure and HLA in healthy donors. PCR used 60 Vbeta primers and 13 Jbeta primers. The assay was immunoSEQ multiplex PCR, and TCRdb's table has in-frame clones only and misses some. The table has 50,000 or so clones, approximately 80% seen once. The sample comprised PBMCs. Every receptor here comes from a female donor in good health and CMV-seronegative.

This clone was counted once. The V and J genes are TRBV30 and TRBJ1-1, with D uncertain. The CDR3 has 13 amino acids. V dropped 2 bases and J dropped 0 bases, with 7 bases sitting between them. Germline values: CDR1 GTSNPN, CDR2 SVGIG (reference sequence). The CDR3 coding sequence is TGTGCCTGGAGTCAGAACCTGAACACTGAAGCTTTCTTT. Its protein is CAWSQNLNTEAFF.

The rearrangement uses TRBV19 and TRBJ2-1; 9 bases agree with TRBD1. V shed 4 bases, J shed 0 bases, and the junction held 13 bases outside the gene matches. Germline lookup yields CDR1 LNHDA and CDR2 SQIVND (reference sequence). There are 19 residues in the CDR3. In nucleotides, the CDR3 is TGTGCCAGTAGTACTCTCCCCCCGGGACAGGGTAGCTCCTACAATGAGCAGTTCTTC. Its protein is CASSTLPPGQGSSYNEQFF.

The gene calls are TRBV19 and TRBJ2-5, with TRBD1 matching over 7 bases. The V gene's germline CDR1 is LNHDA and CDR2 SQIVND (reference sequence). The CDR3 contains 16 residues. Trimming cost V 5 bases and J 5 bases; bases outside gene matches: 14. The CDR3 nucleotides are TGTGCCAGTAGTCGATCGACAGGGCTCGCTGTCGAGACCCAGTACTTC. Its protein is CASSRSTGLAVETQYF.

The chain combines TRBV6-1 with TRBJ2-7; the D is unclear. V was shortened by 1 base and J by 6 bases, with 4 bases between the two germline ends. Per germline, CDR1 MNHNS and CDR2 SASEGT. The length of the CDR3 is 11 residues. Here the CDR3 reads CASSEGGEQYF. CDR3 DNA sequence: TGTGCCAGCAGTGAAGGCGGCGAGCAGTACTTC.

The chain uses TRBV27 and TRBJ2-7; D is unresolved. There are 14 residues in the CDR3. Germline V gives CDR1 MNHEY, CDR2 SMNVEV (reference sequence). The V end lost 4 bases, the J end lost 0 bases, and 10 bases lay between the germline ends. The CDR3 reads CASSYKISSYEQYF. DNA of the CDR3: TGTGCCAGCAGTTACAAAATAAGCTCCTACGAGCAGTACTTC.

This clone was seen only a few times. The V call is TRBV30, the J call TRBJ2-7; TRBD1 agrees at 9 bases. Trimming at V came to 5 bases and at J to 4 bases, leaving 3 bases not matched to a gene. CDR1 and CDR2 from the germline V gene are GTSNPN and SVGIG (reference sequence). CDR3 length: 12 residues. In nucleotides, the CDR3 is TGTGCCTGGGACAGGGGGAGGTACGAGCAGTACTTC. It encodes CAWDRGRYEQYF.

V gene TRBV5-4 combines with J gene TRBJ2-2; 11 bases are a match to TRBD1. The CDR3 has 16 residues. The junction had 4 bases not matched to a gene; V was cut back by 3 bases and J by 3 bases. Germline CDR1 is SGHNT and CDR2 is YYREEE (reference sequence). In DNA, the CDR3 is TGTGCCAGCAGCTCTGGACAGGGGGCGTACACCGGGGAGCTGTTTTTT. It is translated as CASSSGQGAYTGELFF.